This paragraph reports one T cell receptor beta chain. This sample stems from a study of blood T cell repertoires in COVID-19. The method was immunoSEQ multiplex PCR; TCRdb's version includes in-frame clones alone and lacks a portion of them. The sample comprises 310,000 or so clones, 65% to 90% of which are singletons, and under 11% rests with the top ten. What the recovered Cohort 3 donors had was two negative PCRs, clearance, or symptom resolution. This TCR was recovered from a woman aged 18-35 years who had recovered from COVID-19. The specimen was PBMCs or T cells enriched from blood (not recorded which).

CDR3 sequence (DNA): TGTGCCAGCAGTTTTCAGGGGACCTCGAACACTGAAGCTTTCTTT. Protein sequence: CASSFQGTSNTEAFF. The rearrangement uses TRBV28 and TRBJ1-1; possible D gene TRBD1, 6 bases. The CDR3 has 15 residues. V lost 3 bases to trimming and J lost 1 base, with 12 bases between them. Germline loops: CDR1 MDHEN, CDR2 SYDVKM.